This T cell receptor (beta chain) was captured in a study of shared clonotypes between healthy human individuals. Over several immunoSEQ plates, each subset's genomic DNA was distributed in even portions. TCRdb's copy holds only in-frame clones and misses some; the assay was immunoSEQ multiplex PCR. Among roughly 1 million clones listed, about 75% were seen once. The length of the CDR3 is 12 residues. Germline V gene lookup returns CDR1 MNHEY and CDR2 SVGAGI. Between the trimmed V and J ends, which lost 7 bases and 9 bases, there was a span of 16 bases. All donors qualified as healthy HIV-negative adults and had experienced no recent acute infections or vaccinations.

The chain is built from TRBV6-5 and TRBJ2-7; the D gene is possibly TRBD2 (6 bases). The sequence was collected from a young man in good health. Material for sequencing was memory CD4+ T cells sorted from blood. Stated subset: CD45RA-negative fraction. The CDR3 protein is CASNGGTGGQYF. The DNA for the CDR3 is TGTGCCAGCAACGGGGGAACAGGAGGGCAGTACTTC.